The present T cell receptor (beta chain) was sequenced within a study of naive and memory T cell subsets. Study-level findings and limits: TCR transcript changes with activation or differentiation may affect this RNA method.

This clonotype was detected many times. Its antigen is not identified. A UMI-containing oligonucleotide was joined by 3' ligation to the TCR cDNA template. Whole-blood samples were 2.5 to 3 ml of peripheral blood from healthy adult volunteers. Input was about 1 to 1000 ng of DNase-treated total RNA without cell sorting. Amplification of ligated cDNA took four PCR rounds with SP2 and nested alpha and beta constant primers. Alpha and beta constant region primers primed reverse transcription for blood and skin samples. TCRdb re-called the 5' RACE reads with MiXCR, one entry per CDR3 protein. This table holds 55,000 to 65,000 distinct CDR3 sequences, 8% found once. CDR1 is SGHRS and CDR2 is YFSETQ in the germline V gene. CDR3 length: 18 residues. J lost 2 bases, V lost 1 base, and 12 bases had no gene match.

The origin of this receptor is a female donor in good health. The chain carries TRBV5-1 and TRBJ1-2; 9 bases agree with TRBD1. CDR3 sequence reads: CASSLTPGQGPLNYGYTF. The DNA of the CDR3 is TGCGCCAGCAGCTTGACTCCGGGACAGGGTCCCCTCAACTATGGCTACACCTTC.